This T cell receptor (beta chain) came from a study of a mutant IDH1 vaccine in newly diagnosed glioma. Concerning this clone: Its antigen is still unknown.

The CDR3 consists of 15 residues. CDR1 SGHVS and CDR2 FNYEAQ come from the germline V gene. V shed 1 base and J shed 6 bases, with 15 bases lying between them. As for time point: week 35, safety follow-up. Each vaccine dose was 300 ug of mutant IDH1 20-mer peptide, with topical imiquimod. The assay was immunoSEQ multiplex PCR, and TCRdb's table has in-frame clones only and misses some. This sample carries 69,000 or so clones, around 90% of them seen once, and the ten largest clones take roughly 2%. This clonotype originated in a man between 25 and 39 years old with glioma. This chain joins TRBV7-6 and TRBJ1-1; D is unclear. This material consisted of PBMCs, taken from a glioma patient whose treatment included an IDH1 peptide vaccine. The CDR3 region is CASSLVGERVSEAFF. The CDR3 coding sequence is TGTGCCAGCAGCTTAGTTGGGGAAAGGGTATCTGAAGCTTTCTTT.